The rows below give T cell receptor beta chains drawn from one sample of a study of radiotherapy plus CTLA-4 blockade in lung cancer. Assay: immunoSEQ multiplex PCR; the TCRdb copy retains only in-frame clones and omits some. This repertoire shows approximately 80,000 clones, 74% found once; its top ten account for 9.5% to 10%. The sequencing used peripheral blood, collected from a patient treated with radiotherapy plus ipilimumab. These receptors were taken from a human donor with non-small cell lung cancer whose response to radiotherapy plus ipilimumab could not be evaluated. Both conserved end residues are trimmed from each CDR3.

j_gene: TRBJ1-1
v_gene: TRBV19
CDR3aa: ASSPEGYRTEAF

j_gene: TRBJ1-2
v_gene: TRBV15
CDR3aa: ATSRETGEGGGGYT

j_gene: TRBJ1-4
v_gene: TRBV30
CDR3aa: AWTIGEEKLF

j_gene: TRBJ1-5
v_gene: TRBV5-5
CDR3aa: ASSQTRQGGNQPQH

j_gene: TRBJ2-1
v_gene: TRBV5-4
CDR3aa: ASSPGGGAGNEQF

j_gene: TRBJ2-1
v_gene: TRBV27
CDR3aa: ASGRLGLAGGQINEQF

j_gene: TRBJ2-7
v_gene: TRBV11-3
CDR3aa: ASSSLTGVGEQY

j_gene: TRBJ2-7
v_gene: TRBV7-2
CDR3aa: ASSLGPLAYEQY

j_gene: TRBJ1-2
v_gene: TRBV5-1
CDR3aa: ATETKTTGQETNYGYT

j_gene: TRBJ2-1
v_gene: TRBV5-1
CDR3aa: ASRPTSGSGYEQF

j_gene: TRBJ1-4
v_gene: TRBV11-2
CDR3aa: ASSPGVEEKLF

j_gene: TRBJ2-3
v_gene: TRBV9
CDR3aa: ASSVGFMGLAGGPDTQY

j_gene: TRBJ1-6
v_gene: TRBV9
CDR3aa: ASSPGTGGTPLH

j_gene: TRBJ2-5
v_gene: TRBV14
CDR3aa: ASSQEWWADNQETQY

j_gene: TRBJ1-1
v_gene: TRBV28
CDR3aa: ASSFHPGGGMNTEAF

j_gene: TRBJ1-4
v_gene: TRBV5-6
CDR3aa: ASNRWGQGNEKLF

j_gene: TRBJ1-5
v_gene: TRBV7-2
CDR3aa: ASSLVGDSNQPQH

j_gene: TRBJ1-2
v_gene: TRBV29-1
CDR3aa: SVEVAAEGSGT

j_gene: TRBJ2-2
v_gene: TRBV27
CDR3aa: ASSFRGINTGELF

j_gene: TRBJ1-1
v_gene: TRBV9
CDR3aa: ASSVEERVGGEAF

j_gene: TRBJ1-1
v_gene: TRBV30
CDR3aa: AWRQGLNTEAF

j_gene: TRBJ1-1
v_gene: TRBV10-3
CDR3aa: AIREGDEAF

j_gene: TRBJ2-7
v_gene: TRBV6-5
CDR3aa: ASSAQGNAYEQY

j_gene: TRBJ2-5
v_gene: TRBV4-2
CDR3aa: ASSQDSLVHETQY